The 23 T cell receptor beta chains listed next were all sequenced from one sample in a study of T cell repertoires in cytomegalovirus infection. Which antigens these TCRs recognize remains unknown. TCRdb reanalysed the reads using MiXCR and keeps one entry per CDR3 protein. Among roughly 120,000 distinct CDR3 sequences listed, over 30% were seen once. The specimen comprised CD8+ T cells from cultured PBMCs, sampled from culture after CMV antigen stimulation. Source of these receptors: a human donor in good health (CMV status not recorded). Some clones in this sample may be carry-over from other donors' samples.

The rearrangement uses TRBV12-3 or TRBV12-4 and TRBJ2-7; unclear D gene. There are 12 residues in the CDR3. Trimming took 5 bases from V and 7 from J, leaving 12 bases between them. CDR3 in amino acids: CASSPGVGEQYF. DNA for the CDR3: TGTGCCAGCAGTCCAGGAGTAGGGGAGCAGTACTTC.

This clonotype was seen repeatedly, ten times or more. The chain joins TRBV7-2 to TRBJ2-3; TRBD2 matches 13 bases. V shed 3 bases, J shed 6 bases, and the junction held 15 bases outside the gene matches. The CDR3 length is 19 residues. CDR1 is SGHTA, CDR2 FQGNSA, per germline. The CDR3 bases are TGTGCCAGCAGCTTTAGGCCCCTGGGACTAGCGGGGCCCAGGGATACGCAGTATTTT. Its protein is CASSFRPLGLAGPRDTQYF.

The chain recombines TRBV12-5 with TRBJ2-3; no definite D call. CDR3 size: 13 residues. Trimming cost V 3 bases and J 3 bases, with 7 bases left between them. The germline gives CDR1 LGHNT, CDR2 FRNRAP. DNA for the CDR3: TGTGCTAGTGGTTTTGGGGAAACAGATACGCAGTATTTT. As protein: CASGFGETDTQYF.

V usage is TRBV13 and J usage is TRBJ2-1, with 11 bases matching TRBD2. CDR1 PRHDT and CDR2 FYEKMQ come from the germline V gene (reference sequence). The CDR3 sequence is 15 residues long. Trimming at V came to 3 bases and at J to 8 bases, leaving 6 bases not matched to a gene. As DNA, the CDR3 is TGTGCCAGCAGCTTCCTAGCGGGGGGTTTTTATGAGCAGTTCTTC. It codes for CASSFLAGGFYEQFF. Filled out from reference TRBV13 and TRBJ2-1, the complete variable domain reads AAGVIQSPRHLIKEKRETATLKCYPIPRHDTVYWYQQGPGQDPQFLISFYEKMQSDKGSIPDRFSAQQFSDYHSELNMSSLELGDSALYFCASSFLAGGFYEQFFGPGTRLTVL.

This chain joins TRBV7-9 and TRBJ1-2, with TRBD1 matching over 7 bases. CDR1 SEHNR and CDR2 FQNEAQ come from the germline V gene (reference sequence). V shed 4 bases and J 3 bases; nucleotides not matched to a gene: 11. This CDR3 region has 16 residues. CDR3 sequence reads: CASSSAGTGEDYGYTF. Here the CDR3 DNA reads TGTGCCAGCAGCTCCGCGGGTACAGGGGAGGACTATGGCTACACCTTC.

This clonotype came up many times. V usage is TRBV7-8 and J usage is TRBJ2-5; the D gene could be TRBD1 or TRBD2 (5 bases each). V was shortened by 1 base and J by 2 bases, with 8 bases between the two germline ends. Germline assignment: CDR1 SGHVS and CDR2 FQNEAQ. There are 14 residues in the CDR3. DNA of the CDR3: TGTGCCAGCAGCTTAGGAGGGGAGCAAGAGACCCAGTACTTC. Its translation is CASSLGGEQETQYF.

This CDR3 is CASSVYELPADTQYF. The DNA of the CDR3 is TGTGCCAGCAGCGTATACGAACTCCCGGCAGATACGCAGTATTTT. The chain recombines TRBV9 with TRBJ2-3; D remains unclear. This CDR3 has 15 residues. V was clipped by 1 base and J by 4 bases, with 13 bases between them. The V gene's germline CDR1 is SGDLS and CDR2 YYNGEE.

A few counts support this clonotype. This rearrangement joins TRBV5-5 to TRBJ2-3, with TRBD2 identical over 8 bases. Germline V CDR1 and CDR2: SGHKS, YYEKEE (reference sequence). V shed 0 bases and J 1 base; nucleotides not matched to a gene: 7. The CDR3 contains 17 residues. CDR3 DNA: TGTGCCAGCAGCTTGGTAATAGCGGGGCGTGGCACAGATACGCAGTATTTT. Protein product: CASSLVIAGRGTDTQYF. The full variable domain, in which reference TRBV5-5 and TRBJ2-3 provide the parts outside the CDR3, is DAGVTQSPTHLIKTRGQQVTLRCSPISGHKSVSWYQQVLGQGPQFIFQYYEKEERGRGNFPDRFSARQFPNYSSELNVNALLLGDSALYLCASSLVIAGRGTDTQYFGPGTRLTVL.

The chain carries TRBV6-5 and TRBJ1-1; 7 bases line up with TRBD1. Germline CDR1 and CDR2: MNHEY and SVGAGI. With V trimmed by 0 bases and J by 0 bases, 1 base remained unmatched. The CDR3 is made up of 15 amino acids. The CDR3 region has the DNA TGTGCCAGCAGTTACTCCAGGGGGTTGAACACTGAAGCTTTCTTT. It translates to CASSYSRGLNTEAFF.

This clonotype was detected a few times. The V and J genes are TRBV5-5 and TRBJ2-1; D is perhaps TRBD1 or TRBD2 (5 bases each). V shed 1 base and J shed 8 bases, with 13 bases lying between them. Germline values: CDR1 SGHKS, CDR2 YYEKEE (reference sequence). There are 14 residues in the CDR3. CDR3 loop: CASSLSGTSHEQFF. The CDR3 coding sequence is TGTGCCAGCAGCTTGTCCGGGACGTCTCATGAGCAGTTCTTC.

The J gene is TRBJ2-3, the V gene TRBV20-1; D gene ambiguous. Germline assignment: CDR1 DFQATT and CDR2 SNEGSKA (reference sequence). CDR3 length equals 15 residues. Trimming took off 6 bases at V and 1 base at J, with 17 bases between the two ends. The CDR3 DNA reads as TGCAGTGCCAGTGACACATCCCAAGGCACAGATACGCAGTATTTT. It is translated as CSASDTSQGTDTQYF.

The J gene is TRBJ2-1, the V gene TRBV6-5, with D unclear. This CDR3 comprises 15 residues. Germline assignment: CDR1 MNHEY and CDR2 SVGAGI. Trimming took off 2 bases at V and 7 bases at J, with 15 bases between the two ends. The CDR3 loop is CASSYARGRNNEQFF. CDR3 DNA sequence: TGTGCCAGCAGTTACGCCCGAGGCAGAAATAATGAGCAGTTCTTC.

This clonotype showed up many times. The genes are TRBV7-8 and TRBJ2-1, with TRBD2 matching 12 bases. After removal of 3 bases from V and 4 bases from J, the junction contained 4 bases not matched to a gene. Germline lookup yields CDR1 SGHVS and CDR2 FQNEAQ. The CDR3 has 16 residues. CDR3 DNA sequence: TGTGCCAGCAGCTTTGGACTAGCGGGGCTTTACAATGAGCAGTTCTTC. Its protein is CASSFGLAGLYNEQFF. The whole variable domain, remainder taken from reference TRBV7-8 and TRBJ2-1, is GAGVSQSPRYKVAKRGQDVALRCDPISGHVSLFWYQQALGQGPEFLTYFQNEAQLDKSGLPSDRFFAERPEGSVSTLKIQRTQQEDSAVYLCASSFGLAGLYNEQFFGPGTRLTVL.

Many counts were recorded for this clonotype. This CDR3 reads CASSSDRDRGGYEQYF. The DNA for the CDR3 is TGTGCCAGCAGCTCAGACCGGGACAGGGGTGGGTACGAGCAGTACTTC. J is TRBJ2-7 and V is TRBV7-2, with 10 bases lining up with TRBD1. The CDR3 runs 16 residues. In germline, CDR1 is SGHTA, CDR2 FQGNSA. The V segment lost 4 bases and the J segment 4 bases; nucleotides outside the gene matches: 10.

In its sample, this clonotype was seen a few times. The V call is TRBV7-2, the J call TRBJ2-3; D could derive from TRBD1 or TRBD2 (5 bases each). V lost 2 bases and J lost 5, with 11 bases in between. The V gene's germline CDR1 is SGHTA and CDR2 FQGNSA. The length of the CDR3 is 14 residues. CDR3 amino acids: CASSLRPGRDTQYF. CDR3 in DNA: TGTGCCAGCAGCTTACGGCCAGGGAGAGATACGCAGTATTTT.

V gene TRBV28 combines with J gene TRBJ1-2; 9 nucleotides agree with TRBD1. The CDR3 totals 16 residues. J gave up 5 bases and V 4 bases, and 11 bases lay outside the gene matches. Germline-derived CDR1 and CDR2 are MDHEN and SYDVKM. Written as DNA, the CDR3 is TGTGCCAGCAGTTCTCGCCCGACAGGGGGGTGGTATGGCTACACCTTC. Its protein is CASSSRPTGGWYGYTF.

The chain recombines TRBV6-2 or TRBV6-3 with TRBJ1-5, with D perhaps TRBD1 (5 bases). The CDR3 consists of 17 residues. The V gene's germline CDR1 is MNHEY and CDR2 SVGEGT. The V and J ends lost 6 bases and 0 bases respectively, with 18 bases between them. CDR3 in amino acids: CASRPIGQTYSNQPQHF. The CDR3 nucleotides are TGTGCCAGCAGACCAATAGGACAAACCTATAGCAATCAGCCCCAGCATTTT.

In its sample, this clonotype was seen many times. The V gene is TRBV7-6, the J gene TRBJ2-7; D possibly corresponds to TRBD2 (5 bases). The V and J ends lost 1 base and 0 bases respectively, with 13 bases between them. Looked up from germline, CDR1 is SGHVS and CDR2 is FNYEAQ. The CDR3 sequence is 16 residues long. CDR3 residues: CASSLDAGNPSYEQYF. In DNA, the CDR3 is TGTGCCAGCAGCTTAGACGCCGGGAATCCCTCCTACGAGCAGTACTTC.

The gene calls are TRBV7-9 and TRBJ2-2; no definite D call. The CDR3 has 12 residues. V was shortened by 5 bases and J by 6 bases, with 7 bases between the two germline ends. The germline V gene has CDR1 SEHNR and CDR2 FQNEAQ (reference sequence). CDR3 nucleotides: TGTGCCAGCAGCGGACGGGCCGGGGAGCTGTTTTTT. It translates to CASSGRAGELFF.

The chain uses TRBV6-1 and TRBJ1-5; the D is unclear. V lost 5 bases, J lost 0 bases, and 11 bases lay in between. The V gene's germline CDR1 is MNHNS and CDR2 SASEGT. There are 15 residues in the CDR3. CDR3 residues: CASSTVQNSNQPQHF. In DNA form, the CDR3 reads TGTGCCAGCAGTACCGTACAGAATAGCAATCAGCCCCAGCATTTT.

J is TRBJ2-2 and V is TRBV4-3; 9 bases agree with TRBD1. V gave up 5 bases and J gave up 1 base; unmatched junction bases: 2. The length of the CDR3 is 15 residues. CDR1 LGHNA and CDR2 YSLEER come from the germline V gene. The CDR3 DNA is TGCGCCAGCAGCTTGGACAGGGGGAACACCGGGGAGCTGTTTTTT. Its translation is CASSLDRGNTGELFF.

The chain joins TRBV2 to TRBJ2-1; 8 bases fit TRBD2. With 6 bases clipped from V and 10 bases from J, the junction kept 20 bases outside the gene matches. The CDR3 spans 17 residues. Germline CDR1 SNHLY, CDR2 FYNNEI. The CDR3 loop reads CASSAMGGGPKIEEQFF. CDR3 nucleotide sequence: TGTGCCAGCAGCGCAATGGGCGGGGGGCCCAAGATAGAGGAGCAGTTCTTC.

This chain connects TRBV20-1 to TRBJ1-1, with D possibly being TRBD1 (6 bases). The V end was cut by 5 bases, the J end by 4 bases, with 14 bases between. Germline V CDR1 and CDR2: DFQATT, SNEGSKA (reference sequence). The CDR3 covers 13 residues. The chain's CDR3 is CSAPLRGGTEAFF. The CDR3 DNA follows: TGCAGTGCTCCCCTTAGGGGGGGCACTGAAGCTTTCTTT.